Only a few counts were recorded for the clone carrying this TCR beta chain. The antigen remains unidentified. The sample belongs to a study of cytomegalovirus exposure and HLA in healthy donors. General study results and limits: Presence/absence comparisons presumed near-even sequencing depth among donors. TCR beta V- and J-gene trimming, according to a later analysis, was linked to a missense DCLRE1C variant. Many donors carried some public TCRs, although rarity characterized most TCR sequences.

PCR used 60 Vbeta primers and 13 Jbeta primers. The method was immunoSEQ multiplex PCR; TCRdb's version includes in-frame clones alone and lacks a portion of them. The repertoire has about 98,000 clones, less than 85% of them found once; the top ten carry around 1.8%. Germline CDR1 reads SQVTM; CDR2 reads ANQGSEA. Trimming removed 8 bases from V and 6 bases from J, with 18 bases in between. The CDR3 sequence is 13 residues long. Sequencing was done on a sample of PBMCs. The genes are TRBV29-1 and TRBJ2-3; D perhaps matches TRBD2 (6 bases). The receptor's source is a male donor in good health and CMV-seronegative. The CDR3 coding sequence is TGCAGCTCCCGCGCGGGGAGTCCCGATACGCAGTATTTT. Its protein product is CSSRAGSPDTQYF.